The sequence of this T cell receptor (beta chain) was determined in a study of T cell repertoires in cytomegalovirus infection. V gave up 5 bases and J gave up 3 bases, with 13 bases separating them. Per the germline V gene, CDR1 is SGHTA and CDR2 is FQGNSA. There are 14 residues in the CDR3. TCRdb fed the reads into MiXCR, producing one record per CDR3 protein. The table has about 330,000 distinct CDR3 sequences, 9.5% seen once. Many counts were recorded for this clonotype. The V call is TRBV7-2, the J call TRBJ1-1; maybe TRBD1 (5 bases). Sequenced: PBMCs. The sequence came from a human donor in good health (CMV status not recorded). Some clones in this sample may be carry-over from other donors' samples. CDR3 nucleotide sequence: TGTGCCAGCAGCCTACGACAGATGGACACTGAAGCTTTCTTT. Amino acid sequence: CASSLRQMDTEAFF. Full variable domain (missing parts from reference TRBV7-2 and TRBJ1-1): GAGVSQSPSNKVTEKGKDVELRCDPISGHTALYWYRQSLGQGLEFLIYFQGNSAPDKSGLPSDRFSAERTGGSVSTLTIQRTQQEDSAVYLCASSLRQMDTEAFFGQGTRLTVV.